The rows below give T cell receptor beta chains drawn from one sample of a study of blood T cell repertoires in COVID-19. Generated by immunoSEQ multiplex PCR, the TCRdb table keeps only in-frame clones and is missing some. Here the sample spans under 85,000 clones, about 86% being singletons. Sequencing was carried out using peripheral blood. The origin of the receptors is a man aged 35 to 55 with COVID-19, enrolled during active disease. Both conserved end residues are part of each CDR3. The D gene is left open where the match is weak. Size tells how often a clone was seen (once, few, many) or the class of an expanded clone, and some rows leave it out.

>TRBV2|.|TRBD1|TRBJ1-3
CASTRAGTGSSGNTIYF
TGTGCCAGCACCCGAGCCGGGACAGGCTCCTCTGGAAACACCATATATTTT
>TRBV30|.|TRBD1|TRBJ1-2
CAWGRRGRPLEYGYTF
TGTGCCTGGGGTCGCAGGGGGCGCCCCTTGGAATATGGCTACACCTTC
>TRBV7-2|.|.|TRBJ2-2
CASSQDFNTGELFF
TGTGCCAGCAGCCAGGACTTTAACACCGGGGAGCTGTTTTTT
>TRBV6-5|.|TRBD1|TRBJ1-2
CASSPPGQGFGYTF
TGTGCCAGCAGTCCCCCGGGACAGGGTTTTGGCTACACCTTC
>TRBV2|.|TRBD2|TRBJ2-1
CASTGTSGAYNEQFF
TGTGCCAGCACCGGGACTAGCGGGGCTTACAATGAGCAGTTCTTC
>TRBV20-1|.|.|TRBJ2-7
CSARDRGFKYF
TGCAGTGCTAGAGATCGGGGGTTTAAGTACTTC
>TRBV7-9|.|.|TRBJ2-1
CASSLYGVGVGSEQFF
TGTGCCAGCAGCTTATACGGGGTTGGTGTGGGCAGTGAGCAGTTCTTC
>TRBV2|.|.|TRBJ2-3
CASSEALLLYTDTQYF
TGTGCCAGCAGTGAAGCGCTCTTACTCTACACAGATACGCAGTATTTT
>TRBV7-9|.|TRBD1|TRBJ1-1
CASSPRQGHTEAFF
TGTGCCAGCAGCCCCCGACAGGGGCACACTGAAGCTTTCTTT
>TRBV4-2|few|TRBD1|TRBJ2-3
CASSQHALGQGSADTQYF
TGTGCCAGCAGCCAACACGCACTCGGACAGGGAAGTGCAGATACGCAGTATTTT
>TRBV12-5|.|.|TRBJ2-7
CASGQSRDSSYEQYF
TGTGCTAGTGGACAAAGCCGGGACTCCTCCTACGAGCAGTACTTC
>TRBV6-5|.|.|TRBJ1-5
CASKPGRGNQPQHF
TGTGCCAGCAAACCGGGTCGGGGCAATCAGCCCCAGCATTTT
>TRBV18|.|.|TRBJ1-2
CASSPVGDRDYGYTF
TGTGCCAGCTCACCAGTCGGGGATCGTGACTATGGCTACACCTTC
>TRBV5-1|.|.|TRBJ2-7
CASSLDTYEQYF
TGCGCCAGCAGCCTAGATACCTACGAGCAGTACTTC